Below, 30 T cell receptor beta chains from the same sample are listed, as sequenced in a study of T cells in Graves' hyperthyroidism and ophthalmopathy. TCR beta CDR3 region amplification was performed from RNA transcripts. HTBI primers were employed in a first-round RT-PCR of the TCR CDR3. TCRdb used MiXCR to reprocess the multiplex PCR reads, holding one entry per CDR3 protein. The table lists about 720,000 distinct CDR3 sequences, over 15% of them singletons. The sample comprised blood. The receptors originated from a man younger than 30 with Graves' hyperthyroidism.

This clonotype has just a few counts. The rearrangement uses TRBV20-1 and TRBJ1-5; TRBD1 matches 9 bases. The ends lost 5 bases at V and 1 base at J; junction bases unmatched: 3. Looked up from germline, CDR1 is DFQATT and CDR2 is SNEGSKA (reference sequence). The CDR3 runs 14 residues. CDR3 nucleotides: TGCAGTGCTCGACAGGGGGGGAGCAATCAGCCCCAGCATTTT. Its protein product is CSARQGGSNQPQHF.

The chain has TRBV7-2 and TRBJ2-3, with 7 bases matching TRBD2. The trim removed 4 bases at V and 11 bases at J, leaving 9 bases unmatched. Germline CDR1 reads SGHTA; CDR2 reads FQGNSA. The CDR3 loop spans 13 amino acids. The CDR3 DNA sequence: TGTGCCAGCAGCTCCTACTCGGGGGGAGGGCAGTATTTT. Translation gives CASSSYSGGGQYF.

This clonotype was seen at least ten times. The rearrangement joins TRBV20-1 to TRBJ1-2; 7 nucleotides align to TRBD1. Per germline, CDR1 DFQATT and CDR2 SNEGSKA (reference sequence). The V segment lost 0 bases and the J segment 7 bases; nucleotides outside the gene matches: 5. CDR3 size: 13 residues. The CDR3 loop is CSARELPGGGYTF. The DNA of the CDR3 is TGCAGTGCTAGAGAACTCCCAGGGGGTGGCTACACCTTC.

This clonotype showed up many times. The rearrangement joins TRBV2 to TRBJ1-5, with D maybe TRBD1 (6 bases). Germline values: CDR1 SNHLY, CDR2 FYNNEI. V was shortened by 5 bases and J by 5 bases, with 16 bases between the two germline ends. The CDR3 is 15 amino acids. CDR3 amino acids: CASSFTGTKDQPQHF. CDR3 coding DNA: TGTGCCAGCAGTTTCACCGGGACAAAAGATCAGCCCCAGCATTTT.

This clonotype was seen many times. The rearrangement uses TRBV28 and TRBJ2-7; D call uncertain. The CDR3 consists of 13 residues. Germline CDR1 MDHEN, CDR2 SYDVKM. V lost 3 bases and J lost 0, with 6 bases in between. Here the CDR3 DNA reads TGTGCCAGCAGTTTCGGTCACTCCTACGAGCAGTACTTC. It yields the protein CASSFGHSYEQYF. Filled out from reference TRBV28 and TRBJ2-7, the complete variable domain reads DVKVTQSSRYLVKRTGEKVFLECVQDMDHENMFWYRQDPGLGLRLIYFSYDVKMKEKGDIPEGYSVSREKKERFSLILESASTNQTSMYLCASSFGHSYEQYFGPGTRLTVT.

With regard to this clonotype: A read error may account for a junction end that differs from germline. This chain joins TRBV20-1 and TRBJ2-2; TRBD1 aligns across 8 bases. Germline V gives CDR1 DFQATT, CDR2 SNEGSKA (reference sequence). This CDR3 has 14 amino acids. CDR3 bases: TGCAGGGCTAGGGGGACAGGAGACACCGGGGAGCTGTTTTTT. Amino acids: CRARGTGDTGELFF.

Ten or more counts support this clonotype. The rearrangement joins TRBV27 to TRBJ2-1, with D hard to call. Germline CDR1 reads MNHEY; CDR2 reads SMNVEV (reference sequence). The CDR3 length is 14 residues. The V end lost 0 bases, the J end lost 5 bases, and 8 bases lay between the germline ends. The CDR3 DNA reads as TGTGCCAGCAGTTTATCTATGGGAAACAATGAGCAGTTCTTC. As protein: CASSLSMGNNEQFF.

The table lists this clonotype with a few counts. This chain connects TRBV28 to TRBJ1-3; D remains ambiguous. V was pared by 6 bases and J by 2 bases, with 14 bases between. Germline CDR1 reads MDHEN; CDR2 reads SYDVKM. This CDR3 comprises 15 residues. The CDR3 region has the DNA TGTGCCAGCAGGCCCCAGGTCAGACCTGGAAACACCATATATTTT. It yields the protein CASRPQVRPGNTIYF.

The V and J genes are TRBV28 and TRBJ1-2; D perhaps matches TRBD1 (5 bases). Trimming removed 4 bases from V and 7 bases from J, with 19 bases in between. The germline gives CDR1 MDHEN, CDR2 SYDVKM. CDR3 length equals 15 residues. In DNA, the CDR3 is TGTGCCAGCAGTTCCGGGGCCTGGGGTCGATCTGGCTACACCTTC. Its translation: CASSSGAWGRSGYTF.

The chain recombines TRBV5-4 with TRBJ2-1, with D maybe TRBD2 (6 bases). CDR1 SGHNT and CDR2 YYREEE come from the germline V gene (reference sequence). The CDR3 totals 18 residues. V shed 4 bases and J shed 0 bases, with 20 bases lying between them. CDR3 in DNA: TGTGCCAGCAGCATCCTACTAGCAGCCGACATCTCCTACAATGAGCAGTTCTTC. This sequence encodes CASSILLAADISYNEQFF.

The sample holds a few counts of this clonotype. The genes are TRBV20-1 and TRBJ2-7; D not resolved. This CDR3 is built from 11 residues. The germline CDR1 and CDR2 sequences are DFQATT and SNEGSKA (reference sequence). V dropped 8 bases and J dropped 0 bases, with 8 bases sitting between them. The chain's CDR3 is CSPRSSYEQYF. The CDR3 nucleotides read TGCAGTCCTCGTAGCTCCTACGAGCAGTACTTC.

The V and J genes are TRBV7-8 and TRBJ2-5; 10 bases align to TRBD1. Losses at the gene ends were 1 base for V and 5 bases for J; bases not matched to a gene: 7. CDR1 is SGHVS, CDR2 FQNEAQ, per germline. CDR3 length: 16 residues. The CDR3 sequence: CASSLGTGGIRETQYF. The CDR3, as DNA: TGTGCCAGCAGCTTAGGGACAGGGGGAATCCGGGAGACCCAGTACTTC.

A few counts support this clonotype. The rearrangement uses TRBV7-3 and TRBJ2-7, with 7 bases identical to TRBD2. This CDR3 is 13 amino acids long. Germline assignment: CDR1 SGHTA and CDR2 FQGTGA. J lost 6 bases, V lost 5 bases, and 7 bases had no gene match. The CDR3 nucleotides read TGTGCCAGCAGCCCAATGGGCGGGAGCGAGCAGTACTTC. Its translation is CASSPMGGSEQYF.

The genes are TRBV12-3 or TRBV12-4 and TRBJ1-5, with D possibly being TRBD1 (5 bases). Between the trimmed V and J ends, which lost 5 bases and 2 bases, there was a span of 10 bases. This CDR3 spans 14 amino acids. CDR3: CASSRGWGNQPQHF. The CDR3 DNA reads as TGTGCCAGCAGTAGGGGTTGGGGCAATCAGCCCCAGCATTTT.

This clonotype has more than one count but fewer than ten. V and J are TRBV3-1 and TRBJ2-2, with 7 bases aligning to TRBD1. CDR1 and CDR2 (germline): LGHDT, YNNKEL (reference sequence). The V segment lost 4 bases and the J segment 7 bases; nucleotides outside the gene matches: 9. This CDR3 is 15 amino acids long. CDR3 DNA sequence: TGTGCCAGCAGCCCGAGCAAGGGGGCCGGCGGGGAGCTGTTTTTT. The encoded protein is CASSPSKGAGGELFF.

This clonotype was recorded many times. This chain links TRBV28 with TRBJ2-7, with 13 bases that match TRBD2. V was clipped by 8 bases and J by 4 bases; unmatched bases: 11. There are 16 residues in the CDR3. Germline V gene data show CDR1 as MDHEN and CDR2 as SYDVKM. CDR3: CASATGTSGIQYEQYF. The CDR3 DNA reads TGTGCCAGCGCCACCGGGACTAGCGGGATTCAGTACGAGCAGTACTTC. Full variable domain (missing parts from reference TRBV28 and TRBJ2-7): DVKVTQSSRYLVKRTGEKVFLECVQDMDHENMFWYRQDPGLGLRLIYFSYDVKMKEKGDIPEGYSVSREKKERFSLILESASTNQTSMYLCASATGTSGIQYEQYFGPGTRLTVT.

This clonotype was found many times. V gene TRBV18 combines with J gene TRBJ2-1; D gene unclear. Per germline, CDR1 KGHSH and CDR2 LQKENI. The CDR3 spans 16 residues. V was pared by 1 base and J by 1 base, with 11 bases between. DNA of the CDR3: TGTGCCAGCTCACCACGGTCGGTAAAGTCCTACAATGAGCAGTTCTTC. It specifies CASSPRSVKSYNEQFF.

The chain is built from TRBV7-3 and TRBJ2-1; D ambiguous. CDR3 length: 13 amino acids. The V gene lost 1 base and the J gene lost 6 bases, with 7 bases spanning the gap. The V gene's germline CDR1 is SGHTA and CDR2 FQGTGA. CDR3: CASSLNPSNEQFF. The CDR3 bases are TGTGCCAGCAGCTTAAACCCCAGCAATGAGCAGTTCTTC.

This clonotype came up a few times. The DNA is omitted, as the CDR3 cannot be located on it reliably, and the CDR3 follows TCRdb's listing. The CDR3 spells CASSFGTGTSGAEFF. The chain combines TRBV28 with TRBJ2-1; no DNA check was done on the table's D call, TRBD2. CDR1 MDHEN and CDR2 SYDVKM come from the germline V gene. 15 amino acids form the CDR3, both terminal residues included.

The rearrangement joins TRBV14 to TRBJ1-1; a possible D gene is TRBD1 (5 bases). Trimming pared 4 bases from V and 0 bases from J, leaving 15 bases between. Germline assignment: CDR1 SGHDN and CDR2 FVKESK. The CDR3 spans 16 residues. The CDR3 coding sequence is TGTGCCAGCAGCCCCGCCCCCCGGGGGATGAACACTGAAGCTTTCTTT. Translated: CASSPAPRGMNTEAFF.

This chain links TRBV6-5 with TRBJ2-7; 8 bases agree with TRBD2. Losses at the gene ends were 0 bases for V and 5 bases for J; bases not matched to a gene: 9. The germline gives CDR1 MNHEY, CDR2 SVGAGI. This CDR3 is 16 amino acids long. CDR3 coding DNA: TGTGCCAGCAGTTACTCGATAGGGGGACTAGTCGACGAGCAGTACTTC. This translates into CASSYSIGGLVDEQYF.

A few counts support this clonotype. V gene TRBV19 combines with J gene TRBJ2-6; 9 bases agree with TRBD2. The V and J ends lost 3 bases and 4 bases, in that order; junction bases with no gene match: 10. The CDR3 is 18 amino acids. CDR1 LNHDA and CDR2 SQIVND come from the germline V gene (reference sequence). The CDR3 sequence: CASSIPREGLPGANVLTF. In DNA form, the CDR3 reads TGTGCCAGTAGTATCCCGCGGGAGGGCCTTCCCGGGGCCAACGTCCTGACTTTC.

This clonotype was seen ten or more times. V and J are TRBV7-2 and TRBJ2-3, with 10 positions matching TRBD2. The CDR3 sequence is 17 residues long. CDR1 is SGHTA, CDR2 FQGNSA, per germline. V shed 5 bases and J 3 bases; nucleotides not matched to a gene: 11. In nucleotides, the CDR3 is TGTGCCAGCAGCCAGGAACCCGGGACTAGCGTAACAGATACGCAGTATTTT. Its protein product is CASSQEPGTSVTDTQYF.

The table lists this clonotype with many counts. The chain has TRBV6-2 or TRBV6-3 and TRBJ1-2; D is possibly TRBD1 (6 bases). The V end lost 2 bases, the J end lost 4 bases, and 17 bases lay between the germline ends. Germline loops: CDR1 MNHEY, CDR2 SVGEGT. This CDR3 is built from 16 residues. DNA of the CDR3: TGTGCCAGCAGTTACGAAGCCCCGGACAGTTTCTATGGCTACACCTTC. Translated: CASSYEAPDSFYGYTF.

The sample holds many counts of this clonotype. This sequence joins TRBV27 and TRBJ2-7, with 7 bases matching TRBD2. Trimming removed 6 bases from V and 2 bases from J; junction bases left unmatched: 7. CDR3 length equals 14 residues. From germline, CDR1 is MNHEY and CDR2 SMNVEV (reference sequence). CDR3 amino acids: CASRPRGRAYEQYF. Here the CDR3 DNA reads TGTGCCAGCAGACCTAGAGGGAGGGCCTACGAGCAGTACTTC.

This clonotype was counted many times. The chain joins TRBV30 to TRBJ1-2, with no clear D. The CDR3 is 13 amino acids. Germline CDR1 and CDR2: GTSNPN and SVGIG (reference sequence). The V and J ends lost 8 bases and 4 bases respectively, with 17 bases between them. The CDR3 is CAKSPRTFYGYTF. The CDR3 DNA is TGTGCCAAGAGCCCCCGGACTTTCTATGGCTACACCTTC.

This clonotype was detected ten times or more. The chain carries TRBV7-3 and TRBJ2-1, with TRBD1 matching 12 bases. Trimming cost V 5 bases and J 10 bases; bases outside gene matches: 9. Looked up from germline, CDR1 is SGHTA and CDR2 is FQGTGA. This CDR3 has 15 amino acids. This chain's CDR3 is CASSVPGQGAQEQFF. In DNA form, the CDR3 reads TGTGCCAGCAGCGTACCGGGACAGGGGGCGCAGGAGCAGTTCTTC.

V is TRBV20-1 and J is TRBJ2-5, with 7 positions matching TRBD2. The germline V gene has CDR1 DFQATT and CDR2 SNEGSKA (reference sequence). J was trimmed by 1 base and V by 7 bases; bases with no gene match: 15. CDR3 length: 16 amino acids. CDR3 DNA sequence: TGCAGTGTCAAGGGAGAGTGGTCTAGCGGCCAAGAGACCCAGTACTTC. Its translation: CSVKGEWSSGQETQYF.

The CDR3 bases are TGTGCCATTCAAGGGACAGGGGCCACTGAAGCTTTCTTT. Its translation: CAIQGTGATEAFF. This chain links TRBV10-3 with TRBJ1-1, with 10 bases that match TRBD1. Losses at the gene ends were 9 bases for V and 4 bases for J; bases not matched to a gene: 5. The germline V gene has CDR1 ENHRY and CDR2 SYGVKD. This CDR3 has 13 residues.

The chain combines TRBV4-3 with TRBJ2-7; 10 positions agree with TRBD1. Looked up from germline, CDR1 is LGHNA and CDR2 is YSLEER. Unmatched junction bases numbered 11, after V lost 2 bases and J lost 4 bases. This CDR3 has 17 amino acids. The CDR3 DNA is TGCGCCAGCAGCCAAACCCCCGGGACAGGGGATTGGTACGAGCAGTACTTC. This encodes CASSQTPGTGDWYEQYF.